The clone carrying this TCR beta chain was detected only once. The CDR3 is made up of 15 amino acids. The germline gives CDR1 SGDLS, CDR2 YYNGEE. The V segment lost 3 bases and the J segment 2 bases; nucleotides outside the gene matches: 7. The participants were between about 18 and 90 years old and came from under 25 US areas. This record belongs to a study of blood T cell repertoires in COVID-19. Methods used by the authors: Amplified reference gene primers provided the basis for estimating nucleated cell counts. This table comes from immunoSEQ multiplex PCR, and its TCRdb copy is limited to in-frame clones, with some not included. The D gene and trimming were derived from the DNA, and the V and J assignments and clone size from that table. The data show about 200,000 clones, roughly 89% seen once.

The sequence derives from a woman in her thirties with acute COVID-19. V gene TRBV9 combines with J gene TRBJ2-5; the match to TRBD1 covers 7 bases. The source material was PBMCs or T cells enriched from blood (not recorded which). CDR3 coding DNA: TGTGCCAGCAGCGACGAGACAGGGTATCAAGAGACCCAGTACTTC. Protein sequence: CASSDETGYQETQYF.